This entry describes one T cell receptor (beta chain). Its target is not known. The PCR contained 60 Vbeta and 13 Jbeta primers. Profiling relied on immunoSEQ multiplex PCR, and the TCRdb table lists in-frame clones only, not all of them. The sample includes about 140,000 clones, around 81% of them seen just once. The sample belongs to a study of cytomegalovirus exposure and HLA in healthy donors. J gave up 8 bases and V 6 bases, and 8 bases lay outside the gene matches. CDR1 is MNHEY, CDR2 SVGAGI, per germline. This CDR3 is 13 amino acids long. General study results and limits: The study assumed roughly uniform donor sequencing depth for presence/absence analyses. TCR beta chain V- and J-gene trimming was linked, in a later analysis, to a missense variant in DCLRE1C. Association with HLA alleles at 0.05 false discovery rate was found for roughly 17,000 TCR beta sequences in a later analysis.

The source material was PBMCs. The clonotype was recovered from a middle-aged man in good health and CMV-seronegative. The gene calls are TRBV6-5 and TRBJ2-7; 9 bases are a match to TRBD2. The chain's CDR3 is CASRSGTSSKQYF. In nucleotides, the CDR3 is TGTGCCAGCAGATCCGGGACTAGCTCGAAGCAGTACTTC.